Below, 13 T cell receptor beta chains from the same sample are listed, as sequenced in a study of T cells in Graves' hyperthyroidism and ophthalmopathy (dated by TCRdb to 2018 to 2020). The library was obtained by multiplex PCR. This sample was sequenced with an Illumina HiSeq 2000. TCR beta CDR3 regions were amplified from RNA transcripts. For the first round of RT-PCR on the TCR CDR3, the HTBI primer set was used together with the Qiagen OneStep RT-PCR kit. TCRdb handled the public reads itself, with Q25 trimming in fastp and clone calling in MiXCR, and kept productive beta chains. Rows with one shared CDR3 protein collapse into an entry with the most common genes and DNA. The sample table records hundreds of thousands of distinct CDR3 sequences; around 15% of these occur just once. The ten largest clones capture roughly a tenth of the sample. Material for sequencing was blood. Source of these receptors: a woman aged 18 to 35 with Graves' hyperthyroidism.

This clonotype was counted only a few times. CDR3 in DNA: TGTGCCAGCAGTGAGGGACTAGATGTCTCTGGGGCCAACGTCCTGACTTTC. Its protein is CASSEGLDVSGANVLTF. The rearrangement uses TRBV2 and TRBJ2-6, with 8 bases aligning to TRBD2. Germline assignment: CDR1 SNHLY and CDR2 FYNNEI. Trimming cost V 3 bases and J 0 bases; bases outside gene matches: 4. There are 17 residues in the CDR3. The complete variable domain, with remaining parts taken from reference TRBV2 and TRBJ2-6, reads EPEVTQTPSHQVTQMGQEVILRCVPISNHLYFYWYRQILGQKVEFLVSFYNNEISEKSEIFDDQFSVERPDGSNFTLKIRSTKLEDSAMYFCASSEGLDVSGANVLTFGAGSRLTVL.

V gene TRBV19 combines with J gene TRBJ2-3; 8 positions match TRBD2. Germline loops: CDR1 LNHDA, CDR2 SQIVND (reference sequence). V lost 6 bases, J lost 5 bases, and 19 bases stayed unmatched. The CDR3 runs to 18 residues. The CDR3 DNA reads as TGTGCCAGTAGCCCTCCCGGAGGCGGGAGGCCCCGCGGAGATACGCAGTATTTT. Its protein product is CASSPPGGGRPRGDTQYF.

The sample holds a few counts of this clonotype. The V gene is TRBV19, the J gene TRBJ1-1, with 8 positions matching TRBD1. The CDR3 sequence is 15 residues long. V lost 4 bases, J lost 4 bases, and 8 bases stayed unmatched. CDR1 LNHDA and CDR2 SQIVND come from the germline V gene (reference sequence). The CDR3 DNA reads TGTGCCAGTAGTAGGTACAGGGGGAGTCGCACTGAAGCTTTCTTT. It translates to CASSRYRGSRTEAFF.

This chain joins TRBV11-2 and TRBJ1-3; TRBD1 matches 7 bases. J gave up 0 bases and V 5 bases, and 4 bases lay outside the gene matches. The CDR3 covers 15 residues. Germline-derived CDR1 and CDR2 are SGHAT and FQNNGV. CDR3 nucleotide sequence: TGTGCCAGCAGCCCGGGACAGACCTCTGGAAACACCATATATTTT. Translation: CASSPGQTSGNTIYF.

CDR3 region: CATSRPGTSGYEQYF. CDR3 nucleotide sequence: TGTGCCACCAGCAGACCCGGGACTAGCGGCTACGAGCAGTACTTC. The chain has TRBV15 and TRBJ2-7; 11 bases line up with TRBD2. After removal of 2 bases from V and 3 bases from J, the junction contained 3 bases not matched to a gene. There are 15 residues in the CDR3. In germline, CDR1 is LNHNV, CDR2 YYDKDF (reference sequence).

The rearrangement joins TRBV4-1 to TRBJ2-2; 7 positions agree with TRBD2. CDR3 size: 16 residues. The germline V gene encodes CDR1 MGHRA and CDR2 YSYEKL. V dropped 6 bases and J dropped 6; count of bases not matched to a gene: 13. The CDR3 loop reads CASRGFWREISGELFF. The CDR3 DNA reads TGCGCCAGCAGAGGTTTTTGGCGGGAGATTTCCGGGGAGCTGTTTTTT.

This clonotype appeared many times. This chain links TRBV3-1 with TRBJ2-5; no reliable D call. Trimming cost V 0 bases and J 2 bases, with 16 bases left between them. This CDR3 spans 17 amino acids. Germline values: CDR1 LGHDT, CDR2 YNNKEL (reference sequence). The CDR3 spells CASSQDRGSRLQETQYF. The CDR3 region has the DNA TGTGCCAGCAGCCAAGATCGCGGATCAAGGCTGCAAGAGACCCAGTACTTC.

This clonotype was found a few times. The rearrangement joins TRBV18 to TRBJ1-5; 7 positions agree with TRBD1. Unmatched junction bases numbered 12, after V lost 4 bases and J lost 6 bases. In germline, CDR1 is KGHSH, CDR2 LQKENI. This CDR3 has 16 residues. In DNA form, the CDR3 reads TGTGCCAGCTCACTAGTAACAGGGGCGCAGGTTCAGCCCCAGCATTTT. It specifies CASSLVTGAQVQPQHF. Based on the CDR3 plus reference TRBV18 and TRBJ1-5, the full variable domain is NAGVMQNPRHLVRRRGQEARLRCSPMKGHSHVYWYRQLPEEGLKFMVYLQKENIIDESGMPKERFSAEFPKEGPSILRIQQVVRGDSAAYFCASSLVTGAQVQPQHFGDGTRLSIL.

This clonotype has a count of ten or more. The chain couples TRBV3-1 to TRBJ1-6; TRBD1 is a possible D gene (5 bases). Germline V CDR1 and CDR2: LGHDT, YNNKEL (reference sequence). V was trimmed by 7 bases and J by 14 bases, leaving 21 bases between them. The CDR3 sequence is 14 residues long. CDR3 protein: CASTRGESRSALHF. The DNA of the CDR3 is TGTGCCAGCACCCGGGGGGAATCTCGGTCGGCCCTCCACTTT.

The rearrangement joins TRBV28 to TRBJ1-2, with D perhaps TRBD1 (5 bases). Germline V gene data show CDR1 as MDHEN and CDR2 as SYDVKM. This CDR3 spans 15 amino acids. V lost 3 bases and J 3 bases, leaving 14 bases between the germline ends. The CDR3 DNA reads as TGTGCCAGCAGTTTGGAGGCAGGGCCCTACTATGGCTACACCTTC. Protein product: CASSLEAGPYYGYTF.

This clonotype was detected many times. This rearrangement joins TRBV7-2 to TRBJ1-5; D is unclear. The CDR3 consists of 14 residues. The germline V gene has CDR1 SGHTA and CDR2 FQGNSA. The V end was cut by 5 bases, the J end by 3 bases, with 11 bases between. As DNA, the CDR3 is TGTGCCAGCAGCCCCCTCGGGCCCAATCAGCCCCAGCATTTT. Translated: CASSPLGPNQPQHF.

This clonotype was seen many times. The chain uses TRBV28 and TRBJ2-1; tentatively, D is TRBD2 (6 bases). This CDR3 comprises 13 residues. Trimming removed 11 bases from V and 8 bases from J, with 19 bases in between. CDR1 and CDR2 (germline): MDHEN, SYDVKM. The CDR3 protein is CALGVGGRYEQFF. The CDR3 DNA is TGTGCCCTAGGAGTCGGAGGGAGATATGAGCAGTTCTTC.

V and J are TRBV12-3 or TRBV12-4 and TRBJ2-1; 11 positions match TRBD2. This CDR3 has 15 residues. Unmatched junction bases numbered 6, after V lost 5 bases and J lost 6 bases. The CDR3 loop is CASSLRLAGINEQFF. DNA of the CDR3: TGTGCCAGCAGTCTCCGACTAGCGGGGATCAATGAGCAGTTCTTC.